This paragraph reports one T cell receptor beta chain. The antigen is undetermined. This sample is part of a study of vaccination effects on CD4 cells after COVID-19. Across the study: A median of 72 days separated the second dose and sampling.

Produced via immunoSEQ multiplex PCR; TCRdb's table is partial and in-frame only. The sample lists 25,000 to 30,000 clones, roughly four fifths occurring once. This CDR3 has 14 amino acids. Germline V gene lookup returns CDR1 SNHLY and CDR2 FYNNEI. The V gene end was trimmed by 5 bases and the J gene end by 4 bases; junction bases not matched to a gene: 5. With the ViraFEST assay, the study expanded antigen-specific CD4+ T cells using viral peptide pools, then sequenced them. The authors isolated CD4+ T cells after less than eleven days of culture. It was two doses of either the BNT162b2 or mRNA-1273 vaccine that participants received.

V usage is TRBV2 and J usage is TRBJ2-5; TRBD2 agrees at 9 bases. This clonotype originated in a human donor who received a COVID-19 vaccine. The source material was CD4+ T cells from PBMCs cultured with HCoV-OC43 spike peptides, sampled after COVID-19 vaccination. Described subset: HCoV-OC43 spike overlapping peptide pool stimulation. CDR3 nucleotides: TGTGCCAGCAGTTTAGGCGGGAGGGTAGAGACCCAGTACTTC. Translating it yields CASSLGGRVETQYF.